This entry describes one T cell receptor (beta chain). Naive CD8 cells lacked CD45RO and underwent positive selection for CCR7, leaving out terminally differentiated effector memory CD45RA+ cells. The sample comes from a study of shared clonotypes between healthy human individuals. Data came from immunoSEQ multiplex PCR; TCRdb stores just in-frame clones and leaves some out. The sample holds approximately 600,000 clones; roughly 95% are singletons and the top ten take over 0.095%. This CDR3 is 15 amino acids long. The V end was cut by 0 bases, the J end by 9 bases, with 17 bases between. Germline V CDR1 and CDR2: ENHRY, SYGVKD.

The sequenced sample consisted of naive CD8+ T cells sorted from blood. The J gene is TRBJ2-5, the V gene TRBV10-3; tentative D call: TRBD2 (6 bases). The clonotype was recovered from a woman aged 25 to 39 in good health. Here the CDR3 DNA reads TGTGCCATCAGTGAGTCCTACCGAACTGGAGGGCCCCAGTACTTC. This translates into CAISESYRTGGPQYF.